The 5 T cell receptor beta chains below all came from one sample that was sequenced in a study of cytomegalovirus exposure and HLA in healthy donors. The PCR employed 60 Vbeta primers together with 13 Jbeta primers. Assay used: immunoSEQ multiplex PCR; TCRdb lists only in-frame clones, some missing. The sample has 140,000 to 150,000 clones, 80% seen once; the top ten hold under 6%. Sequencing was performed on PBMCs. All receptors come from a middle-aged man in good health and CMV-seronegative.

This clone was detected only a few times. CDR3 in DNA: TGTGCCAGCAGCTTGGTTACAGGGCCCAGCAATCAGCCCCAGCATTTT. This encodes CASSLVTGPSNQPQHF. The V call is TRBV5-8, the J call TRBJ1-5; a possible D gene is TRBD1 (6 bases). Germline V gives CDR1 SGHTS, CDR2 YDEGEE. This CDR3 region has 16 residues. Between the trimmed V and J ends, which lost 0 bases and 1 base, there was a span of 11 bases.

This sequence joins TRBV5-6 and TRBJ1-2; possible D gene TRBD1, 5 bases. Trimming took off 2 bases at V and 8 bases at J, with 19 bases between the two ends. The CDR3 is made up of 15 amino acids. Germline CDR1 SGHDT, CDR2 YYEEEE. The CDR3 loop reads CASSFFRQTSLGYTF. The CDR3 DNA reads TGTGCCAGCAGCTTTTTCCGACAGACCTCTTTAGGCTACACCTTC.

The CDR3 is CASSYGAGGPDTQYF. The CDR3 region has the DNA TGCGCCAGCAGCTATGGTGCGGGGGGACCAGATACGCAGTATTTT. The chain has TRBV5-1 and TRBJ2-3; 8 bases fit TRBD2. V dropped 3 bases and J dropped 4; count of bases not matched to a gene: 7. Germline values: CDR1 SGHRS, CDR2 YFSETQ. The CDR3 is made up of 15 amino acids.

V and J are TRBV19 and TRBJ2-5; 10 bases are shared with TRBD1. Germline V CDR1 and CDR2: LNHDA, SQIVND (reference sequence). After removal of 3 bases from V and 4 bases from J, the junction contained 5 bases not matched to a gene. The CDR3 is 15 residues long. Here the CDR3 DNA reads TGTGCCAGTAGTATGGGACAGGGGATCGGAGAGACCCAGTACTTC. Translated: CASSMGQGIGETQYF.

CDR3 residues: CASSLAGVYEQYF. CDR3 nucleotides: TGTGCCAGCAGCCTAGCGGGGGTCTACGAGCAGTACTTC. This chain uses TRBV11-3 with TRBJ2-7; 10 bases are a match to TRBD2. From germline, CDR1 is SGHNT and CDR2 YENEEA. CDR3 size: 13 residues. The J segment lost 3 bases and the V segment lost 5 bases, leaving 1 base of the junction unmatched.